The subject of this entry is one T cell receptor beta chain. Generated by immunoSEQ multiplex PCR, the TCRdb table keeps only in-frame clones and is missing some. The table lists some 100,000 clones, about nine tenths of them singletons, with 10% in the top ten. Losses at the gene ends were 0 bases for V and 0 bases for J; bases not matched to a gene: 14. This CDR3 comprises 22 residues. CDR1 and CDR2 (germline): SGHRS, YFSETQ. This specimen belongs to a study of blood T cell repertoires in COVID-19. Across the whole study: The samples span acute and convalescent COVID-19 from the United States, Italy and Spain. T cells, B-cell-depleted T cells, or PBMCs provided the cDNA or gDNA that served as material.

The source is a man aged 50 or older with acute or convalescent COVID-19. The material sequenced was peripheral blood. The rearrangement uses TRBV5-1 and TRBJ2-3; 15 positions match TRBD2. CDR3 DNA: TGCGCCAGCAGCTTGGGAGACTGGGGACTAGCGGGAGGATCCCCTAGCACAGATACGCAGTATTTT. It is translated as CASSLGDWGLAGGSPSTDTQYF.